These T cell receptor beta chains were read from a single sample in a study of immune evolution from preneoplasia to lung adenocarcinoma. TCRdb's table, derived via immunoSEQ multiplex PCR, lists solely in-frame clones and lacks some. The data contain 6,500 to 7,500 clones, about four fifths of them singletons. Sample: FFPE invasive lung adenocarcinoma tissue. Receptors were obtained from a person aged 35-49 years with lung adenocarcinoma. The CDR3 runs from the conserved cysteine through the conserved F or W. The order of the fields is CDR3 DNA, CDR3 protein, J gene, clone size, V gene, D gene. D genes are given only for firm matches. The size field is filled for only some rows; it gives once, few, many or a size class.

cdr3_nt: TGTGCCGCTCAGGCGACCTACTCTGGAAACACCATATATTTT
cdr3_aa: CAAQATYSGNTIYF
j_call: TRBJ1-3
clone_size: medium-sized
v_call: TRBV10-3
d_call: .

cdr3_nt: TGTGCCAGCAGTCGGACGTTGAACACTGAAGCTTTCTTT
cdr3_aa: CASSRTLNTEAFF
j_call: TRBJ1-1
clone_size: .
v_call: TRBV2
d_call: .

cdr3_nt: TGTGCCAGCAGCTACCCCTCCGGGACTAGTGCCTACAATGAGCAGTTCTTC
cdr3_aa: CASSYPSGTSAYNEQFF
j_call: TRBJ2-1
clone_size: .
v_call: TRBV7-9
d_call: TRBD2

cdr3_nt: TGCGCCAGCAGTGAACTAACTAGCGTGGAGCAGTTCTTC
cdr3_aa: CASSELTSVEQFF
j_call: TRBJ2-1
clone_size: .
v_call: TRBV10-1
d_call: TRBD2

cdr3_nt: TGTGCCTGGAGTGCGGACACCTACGAGCAGTACTTC
cdr3_aa: CAWSADTYEQYF
j_call: TRBJ2-7
clone_size: .
v_call: TRBV30
d_call: .

cdr3_nt: TGTGCCAGCAGCTTAAGGCAGGGGGAGCAGTACTTC
cdr3_aa: CASSLRQGEQYF
j_call: TRBJ2-7
clone_size: few
v_call: TRBV7-6
d_call: .

cdr3_nt: TGCGCCAGCAGCCAAGATATAATCTATGCGGCTAGCGGGAGCAATGAGCAGTTCTTC
cdr3_aa: CASSQDIIYAASGSNEQFF
j_call: TRBJ2-1
clone_size: .
v_call: TRBV4-1
d_call: TRBD2

cdr3_nt: TGTGCCAGCAGTACAGGCTCTGGAAACACCATATATTTT
cdr3_aa: CASSTGSGNTIYF
j_call: TRBJ1-3
clone_size: large
v_call: TRBV11-3
d_call: .

cdr3_nt: TGTGCCAGCAGCTCAAGTCGGTCCGCTCGGGGCACCGGGGAGCTGTTTTTT
cdr3_aa: CASSSSRSARGTGELFF
j_call: TRBJ2-2
clone_size: .
v_call: TRBV5-8
d_call: .

cdr3_nt: TGCAGCGTTGAAGCGGGGGTCGCTGGGGAGAGGGGTCAAGAGACCCAGTACTTC
cdr3_aa: CSVEAGVAGERGQETQYF
j_call: TRBJ2-5
clone_size: .
v_call: TRBV29-1
d_call: .

cdr3_nt: TGTGCCAGCAGTTTATCCGCCCGGGGCACTGAAGCTTTCTTT
cdr3_aa: CASSLSARGTEAFF
j_call: TRBJ1-1
clone_size: once
v_call: TRBV28
d_call: .

cdr3_nt: TGTGCCAGCAGCCAAGATGTGGGGCCTAATGAAAAACTGTTTTTT
cdr3_aa: CASSQDVGPNEKLFF
j_call: TRBJ1-4
clone_size: .
v_call: TRBV4-2
d_call: .

cdr3_nt: TGCGCCAGCAGCCAAGAATCGGGTCGCGGGGCCCCCAACTACGAGCAGTACTTC
cdr3_aa: CASSQESGRGAPNYEQYF
j_call: TRBJ2-7
clone_size: .
v_call: TRBV4-1
d_call: .

cdr3_nt: TGTGCCAGCAGTGACCCCGGGACAGGTAACAATGAGCAGTTCTTC
cdr3_aa: CASSDPGTGNNEQFF
j_call: TRBJ2-1
clone_size: .
v_call: TRBV25-1
d_call: TRBD1

cdr3_nt: TGTGCCAGCAGCCCTCCGGGGGTCGCTGAAGCTTTCTTT
cdr3_aa: CASSPPGVAEAFF
j_call: TRBJ1-1
clone_size: .
v_call: TRBV7-8
d_call: .

cdr3_nt: TGTGCCAGCAGCTTACGTGGTCTAGCGGTGTCAAGCACAGATACGCAGTATTTT
cdr3_aa: CASSLRGLAVSSTDTQYF
j_call: TRBJ2-3
clone_size: once
v_call: TRBV7-2
d_call: TRBD2

cdr3_nt: TGTGCCAGTAGTCGGGACAGGGATCCGAACACTGAAGCTTTCTTT
cdr3_aa: CASSRDRDPNTEAFF
j_call: TRBJ1-1
clone_size: .
v_call: TRBV19
d_call: TRBD1